These T cell receptor beta chains were read from a single sample in a study of vaccination and CD4 T cells after COVID-19. TCRdb ran MiXCR on the PCR reads and lists one entry per CDR3 protein. The sample holds some 19,000 distinct CDR3 sequences, 45% to 50% seen once. These receptors lack a known antigen. Material: CD4+ T cells from blood, cultured in vitro. The receptors derive from a human donor who had recovered from COVID-19. The CDR3 runs from the conserved cysteine through the conserved F or W. Each record gives: D gene, J gene, clone size, V gene, CDR3 DNA, CDR3 protein. The D gene is left open where the match is weak. Rows give clone size only sometimes, using once, few, many, or a class for an expanded clone.

d_call: .; j_call: TRBJ1-2; clone_size: few; v_call: TRBV5-1; cdr3_nt: TGCGCCAGCAGCTTGGCAGAAGGCTATGGCTACACCTTC; cdr3_aa: CASSLAEGYGYTF
d_call: .; j_call: TRBJ1-2; clone_size: few; v_call: TRBV7-9; cdr3_nt: TGTGCCAGCAGCCGCGCGGGTCTACACTATGGCTACACCTTC; cdr3_aa: CASSRAGLHYGYTF
d_call: .; j_call: TRBJ2-3; clone_size: .; v_call: TRBV6-1; cdr3_nt: TGTGCCAGCAGTGAACTATTTCAGGGGACTAGCACAGATACGCAGTATTTT; cdr3_aa: CASSELFQGTSTDTQYF
d_call: TRBD1; j_call: TRBJ1-5; clone_size: .; v_call: TRBV28; cdr3_nt: TGTGCCAGCAGTTTATCACACAGGGGAGTTCAGCCCCAGCATTTT; cdr3_aa: CASSLSHRGVQPQHF
d_call: .; j_call: TRBJ2-1; clone_size: .; v_call: TRBV4-3; cdr3_nt: TGCGCCAGCAGCCAAAAGCGTATGATAGGGGGGAATGAGCAGTTCTTC; cdr3_aa: CASSQKRMIGGNEQFF
d_call: TRBD1; j_call: TRBJ1-2; clone_size: few; v_call: TRBV2; cdr3_nt: TGTGCCAGCAGGGGGGGACAGGTCGGCTACACCTTC; cdr3_aa: CASRGGQVGYTF
d_call: .; j_call: TRBJ2-1; clone_size: .; v_call: TRBV15; cdr3_nt: TGTGCCACCAGCAGTAGTAGGGGCGTGAGGTACAATGAGCAGTTCTTC; cdr3_aa: CATSSSRGVRYNEQFF
d_call: .; j_call: TRBJ2-1; clone_size: .; v_call: TRBV7-8; cdr3_nt: TGTGCCAGCAGCCTGATCCGGAGTGAGCAGTTCTTC; cdr3_aa: CASSLIRSEQFF
d_call: .; j_call: TRBJ2-3; clone_size: .; v_call: TRBV7-9; cdr3_nt: TGTGCCAGCAGCTTAACCGGACTTTCAGATACGCAGTATTTT; cdr3_aa: CASSLTGLSDTQYF
d_call: .; j_call: TRBJ1-1; clone_size: .; v_call: TRBV21-1; cdr3_nt: TGTGCCAGCAGCAATCCCACAGGGGCCTCCGATGAAGCTTTCTTT; cdr3_aa: CASSNPTGASDEAFF
d_call: TRBD1; j_call: TRBJ1-2; clone_size: .; v_call: TRBV9; cdr3_nt: TGTGCCAGCAGCCCGCTGCAGGGGGGAGGGGACTATGGCTACACCTTC; cdr3_aa: CASSPLQGGGDYGYTF
d_call: TRBD1; j_call: TRBJ1-5; clone_size: .; v_call: TRBV30; cdr3_nt: TGTGCCTGGGACAGGGGAACAGTCTACAATCAGCCCCAGCATTTT; cdr3_aa: CAWDRGTVYNQPQHF
d_call: .; j_call: TRBJ1-2; clone_size: .; v_call: TRBV7-9; cdr3_nt: TGTGCCAGCAGCTTCGAAAACTATGGCTACACCTTC; cdr3_aa: CASSFENYGYTF
d_call: TRBD2; j_call: TRBJ2-7; clone_size: .; v_call: TRBV5-4; cdr3_nt: TGTGCCAGCAGCCCTAGACCGGGGGGCTACGAGCAGTACTTC; cdr3_aa: CASSPRPGGYEQYF
d_call: TRBD2; j_call: TRBJ2-7; clone_size: .; v_call: TRBV11-3; cdr3_nt: TGTGCCAGCAGCGCCTGGACTAGCGGGAGTGAATACGAGCAGTACTTC; cdr3_aa: CASSAWTSGSEYEQYF
d_call: .; j_call: TRBJ2-1; clone_size: .; v_call: TRBV20-1; cdr3_nt: TGCAGTGCTAGAGACCTCCGGGGGTACAATGAGCAGTTCTTC; cdr3_aa: CSARDLRGYNEQFF
d_call: .; j_call: TRBJ2-2; clone_size: .; v_call: TRBV7-3; cdr3_nt: TGTGCCAGCAGCTTAGATGGGGGGGAGCTGTTTTTT; cdr3_aa: CASSLDGGELFF
d_call: .; j_call: TRBJ1-6; clone_size: .; v_call: TRBV4-2; cdr3_nt: TGTGCCAGCAGCCAAGTTTCTCTCGACGGAAGCTCCTATAATTCACCCCTCCACTTT; cdr3_aa: CASSQVSLDGSSYNSPLHF
d_call: TRBD1; j_call: TRBJ1-1; clone_size: .; v_call: TRBV27; cdr3_nt: TGTGCCAGCAGTCCTCGACAGGGGAAGGTAGCTTTCTTT; cdr3_aa: CASSPRQGKVAFF
d_call: .; j_call: TRBJ1-3; clone_size: .; v_call: TRBV25-1; cdr3_nt: TGTGCCAGCAGTGATCCCCCGGCAGGCCCTGGAAACACCATATATTTT; cdr3_aa: CASSDPPAGPGNTIYF
d_call: .; j_call: TRBJ2-2; clone_size: .; v_call: TRBV7-9; cdr3_nt: TGTGCCAGCAGCTTAGCGAGGAGGGGAGTTGCCGGGGAGCTGTTTTTT; cdr3_aa: CASSLARRGVAGELFF
d_call: .; j_call: TRBJ1-1; clone_size: .; v_call: TRBV11-3; cdr3_nt: TGTGCCAGCAGGGTGTGGGAGGACACTGAAGCTTTCTTT; cdr3_aa: CASRVWEDTEAFF
d_call: TRBD1; j_call: TRBJ2-1; clone_size: .; v_call: TRBV9; cdr3_nt: TGTGCCAGCAGCACGACCAGGGGGCGGGATGAGCAGTTCTTC; cdr3_aa: CASSTTRGRDEQFF
d_call: .; j_call: TRBJ1-5; clone_size: few; v_call: TRBV6-5; cdr3_nt: TGTGCCAGCAGTTATGAAGAGGGGAATCAGCCCCAGCATTTT; cdr3_aa: CASSYEEGNQPQHF
d_call: .; j_call: TRBJ1-2; clone_size: .; v_call: TRBV6-2/TRBV6-3; cdr3_nt: TGTGCCAGCAGCAATACAGGGTTCTATGGCTACGCCTTC; cdr3_aa: CASSNTGFYGYAF
d_call: .; j_call: TRBJ1-6; clone_size: few; v_call: TRBV7-8; cdr3_nt: TGTGCCAGCAGCTTCCAAATGGACAGAGATAATTCACCCCTCCACTTT; cdr3_aa: CASSFQMDRDNSPLHF
d_call: .; j_call: TRBJ2-7; clone_size: few; v_call: TRBV5-4; cdr3_nt: TGTGCCAGCAGCTGGGCCCCACAGGGTCGGTACGAGCAGTACTTC; cdr3_aa: CASSWAPQGRYEQYF
d_call: TRBD1; j_call: TRBJ1-5; clone_size: .; v_call: TRBV12-3/TRBV12-4; cdr3_nt: TGTGCCAGCAGGGAGGACAGGGGCCAGCCCCAGCATTTT; cdr3_aa: CASREDRGQPQHF
d_call: .; j_call: TRBJ1-3; clone_size: .; v_call: TRBV19; cdr3_nt: TGTGCCAGTAGTATGGCGCAGTCTGGAAACACCATATATTTT; cdr3_aa: CASSMAQSGNTIYF
d_call: .; j_call: TRBJ2-3; clone_size: .; v_call: TRBV7-9; cdr3_nt: TGTGCCAGCAGCTGGGGGGGCGGTACAGTCCCTGATACGCAGTATTTT; cdr3_aa: CASSWGGGTVPDTQYF
d_call: TRBD2; j_call: TRBJ2-1; clone_size: .; v_call: TRBV7-9; cdr3_nt: TGTGCCAGCAGCTTAGCGGGGGGAGGGAATGAGCAGTTCTTC; cdr3_aa: CASSLAGGGNEQFF
d_call: TRBD2; j_call: TRBJ2-1; clone_size: .; v_call: TRBV11-2; cdr3_nt: TGTGCCAGCAGCCCACTGACTAGCGGGAGGGCGAATGAGCAGTTCTTC; cdr3_aa: CASSPLTSGRANEQFF
d_call: .; j_call: TRBJ1-2; clone_size: few; v_call: TRBV6-1; cdr3_nt: TGTGCCAGCAGTGCCACCTTGAGGGGCTACACCTTC; cdr3_aa: CASSATLRGYTF
d_call: .; j_call: TRBJ2-3; clone_size: few; v_call: TRBV24-1; cdr3_nt: TGTGCCACCAGTGAACCTGGACCCGAGGATACGCAGTATTTT; cdr3_aa: CATSEPGPEDTQYF
d_call: .; j_call: TRBJ2-7; clone_size: .; v_call: TRBV24-1; cdr3_nt: TGTGCCACCAGTGATACGAATAACTACGAGCAGTACTTC; cdr3_aa: CATSDTNNYEQYF
d_call: .; j_call: TRBJ1-3; clone_size: .; v_call: TRBV7-2; cdr3_nt: TGTGCCAGCAGCTCCGACAGGAACTCTGGAAACACCATATATTTT; cdr3_aa: CASSSDRNSGNTIYF
d_call: TRBD2; j_call: TRBJ2-7; clone_size: .; v_call: TRBV27; cdr3_nt: TGTGCCAGCAGTTCTCACGGGAGGGGTTACGAGCAGTACTTC; cdr3_aa: CASSSHGRGYEQYF
d_call: TRBD1; j_call: TRBJ1-5; clone_size: .; v_call: TRBV30; cdr3_nt: TGTGCCTGGAGGGTACAGGGGGCGCGCGTCAATCAGCCCCAGCATTTT; cdr3_aa: CAWRVQGARVNQPQHF
d_call: TRBD2; j_call: TRBJ2-1; clone_size: few; v_call: TRBV19; cdr3_nt: TGTGCCAGTAGTCCGATAGCGGGAGGGTACAATGAGCAGTTCTTC; cdr3_aa: CASSPIAGGYNEQFF
d_call: TRBD2; j_call: TRBJ2-2; clone_size: once; v_call: TRBV23-1; cdr3_nt: TGCGCCAGCAGTCAAGCAGCGGGGGGGAACACCGGGGAGCTGTTTTTT; cdr3_aa: CASSQAAGGNTGELFF
d_call: TRBD1; j_call: TRBJ1-1; clone_size: few; v_call: TRBV5-6; cdr3_nt: TGTGCCAGCAGCTCGGGGGGACAGTTGAACACTGAAGCTTTCTTT; cdr3_aa: CASSSGGQLNTEAFF